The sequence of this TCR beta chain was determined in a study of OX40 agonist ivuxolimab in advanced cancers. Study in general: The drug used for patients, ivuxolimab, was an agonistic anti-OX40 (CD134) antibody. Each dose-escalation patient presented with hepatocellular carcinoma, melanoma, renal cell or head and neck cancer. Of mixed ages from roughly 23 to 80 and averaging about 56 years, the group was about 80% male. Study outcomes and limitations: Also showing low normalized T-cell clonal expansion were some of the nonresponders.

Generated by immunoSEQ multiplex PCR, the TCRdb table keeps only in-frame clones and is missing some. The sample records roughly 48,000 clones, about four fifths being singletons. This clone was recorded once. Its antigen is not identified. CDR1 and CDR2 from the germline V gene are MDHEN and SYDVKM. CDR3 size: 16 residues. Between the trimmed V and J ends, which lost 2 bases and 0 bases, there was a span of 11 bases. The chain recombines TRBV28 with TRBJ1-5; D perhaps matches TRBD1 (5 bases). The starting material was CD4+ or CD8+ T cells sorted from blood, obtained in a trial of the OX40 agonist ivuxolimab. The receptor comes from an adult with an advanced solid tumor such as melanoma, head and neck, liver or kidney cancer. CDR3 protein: CASSLHQGTSNQPQHF. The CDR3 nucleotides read TGTGCCAGCAGTTTACACCAGGGAACTAGCAATCAGCCCCAGCATTTT.